The clone carrying this TCR beta chain appeared a few times. Germline CDR1 and CDR2: GTSNPN and SVGIG (reference sequence). This CDR3 has 16 residues. V shed 3 bases and J shed 4 bases, with 21 bases lying between them. The sample is drawn from a study of early T cells in non-severe SARS-CoV-2 infection. Individually, cDNA molecules had unique molecular identifiers attached to them. TCRdb passed the 5' RACE reads through MiXCR, listing each CDR3 protein once. The sample lists just under 65,000 distinct CDR3 sequences, approximately 9.2% seen once, with roughly 12% in the top ten. The chain uses TRBV30 and TRBJ1-1, with D possibly matching TRBD1 (5 bases). Sequences were derived from whole blood, sampled at baseline. This receptor was identified in an adult who was a healthcare worker with PCR-confirmed SARS-CoV-2 infection or an uninfected control (not recorded which). This chain's CDR3 is CAWSATRQPLGTEAFF. CDR3 DNA: TGTGCCTGGAGCGCCACCCGACAGCCGCTGGGCACTGAAGCTTTCTTT.